Listed here are 13 T cell receptor beta chains from one sample, sequenced in a study of cytomegalovirus exposure and HLA in healthy donors. The PCR made use of 60 Vbeta and 13 Jbeta primers. Profiled with immunoSEQ multiplex PCR; TCRdb holds only in-frame clones, not every one. The table shows some 200,000 clones, with 70% to 80% occurring only once. Sequenced input: PBMCs. The receptors stem from a male donor in good health and CMV-seropositive.

The chain carries TRBV4-1 and TRBJ1-2; TRBD1 agrees at 8 bases. After removal of 4 bases from V and 5 bases from J, the junction contained 6 bases not matched to a gene. This CDR3 has 14 amino acids. Per germline, CDR1 MGHRA and CDR2 YSYEKL. CDR3 nucleotides: TGCGCCAGCAGCCCCCGTCGGACAGGGTATGGCTACACCTTC. It codes for CASSPRRTGYGYTF.

This chain joins TRBV19 and TRBJ2-3; D is perhaps TRBD1 (5 bases). The CDR3 loop spans 15 amino acids. Germline CDR1 and CDR2: LNHDA and SQIVND (reference sequence). The germline V and J ends were trimmed by 2 bases and 2 bases, with 11 bases remaining between them. CDR3 sequence: CASSIIRGVTDTQYF. In DNA form, the CDR3 reads TGTGCCAGTAGTATAATAAGGGGCGTCACAGATACGCAGTATTTT.

This rearrangement joins TRBV18 to TRBJ1-4; TRBD1 agrees at 7 bases. The ends lost 2 bases at V and 3 bases at J; junction bases unmatched: 3. CDR3 length: 15 residues. The germline CDR1 and CDR2 sequences are KGHSH and LQKENI. The CDR3 is CASSPTGAPNEKLFF. The CDR3 DNA follows: TGTGCCAGCTCACCAACAGGGGCCCCTAATGAAAAACTGTTTTTT.

V usage is TRBV19 and J usage is TRBJ1-3; D ambiguous. Germline CDR1 is LNHDA and CDR2 is SQIVND (reference sequence). The CDR3 spans 13 residues. V lost 6 bases, J lost 1 base, and 7 bases lay in between. Here the CDR3 DNA reads TGTGCCAGTAGCACTTTATCTGGAAACACCATATATTTT. Its protein is CASSTLSGNTIYF.

This chain joins TRBV16 and TRBJ2-3; no clear D. This CDR3 is built from 11 residues. Germline CDR1 reads KGHSY; CDR2 reads FQNENV. The V end was cut by 9 bases, the J end by 6 bases, with 10 bases between. The CDR3 region has the DNA TGTGCCAGTCTCAGGTCGGATACGCAGTATTTT. Amino acids: CASLRSDTQYF.

The gene calls are TRBV10-3 and TRBJ1-1, with D maybe TRBD1 (5 bases). V was cut by 4 bases and J by 4 bases, with 16 bases left in between. The CDR3 is made up of 15 amino acids. Germline assignment: CDR1 ENHRY and CDR2 SYGVKD. In DNA form, the CDR3 reads TGTGCCATCAGTGGTCCGGGCGCGGGGGGCACTGAAGCTTTCTTT. Translated: CAISGPGAGGTEAFF.

On this clone: One end of the junction varies from germline; a read error may be responsible. At the DNA level, this CDR3 is encoded by other sequences in the same sample as well. This chain links TRBV4-3 with TRBJ1-5, with D unresolved. Germline loops: CDR1 LGHNA, CDR2 YSLEER. The CDR3 length is 16 residues. The CDR3 sequence: CASSQAFTGSHQPQHF. In DNA, the CDR3 is TGCGCCAGCAGCCAAGCCTTTACCGGGAGTCATCAGCCTCAGCATTTT.

The genes are TRBV9 and TRBJ2-2, with D possibly matching TRBD1 (5 bases). The germline CDR1 and CDR2 sequences are SGDLS and YYNGEE. V was pared by 4 bases and J by 0 bases, with 10 bases between. The CDR3 has 15 amino acids. The CDR3 sequence: CASSPGHPNTGELFF. CDR3 bases: TGTGCCAGCAGCCCCGGACACCCGAACACCGGGGAGCTGTTTTTT.

This chain joins TRBV7-8 and TRBJ2-7, with 7 bases fitting TRBD2. Trimming took 3 bases from V and 6 from J; bases not matched to a gene: 2. The germline V gene encodes CDR1 SGHVS and CDR2 FQNEAQ. The CDR3 has 12 amino acids. The CDR3 protein is CASSFREVEQYF. The CDR3 DNA sequence: TGTGCCAGCAGCTTTCGGGAGGTCGAGCAGTACTTC. Full variable domain (rest looked up from reference TRBV7-8 and TRBJ2-7): GAGVSQSPRYKVAKRGQDVALRCDPISGHVSLFWYQQALGQGPEFLTYFQNEAQLDKSGLPSDRFFAERPEGSVSTLKIQRTQQEDSAVYLCASSFREVEQYFGPGTRLTVT.

This sequence joins TRBV5-1 and TRBJ2-7; tentatively, D is TRBD1 (5 bases). Germline V gives CDR1 SGHRS, CDR2 YFSETQ. This CDR3 has 15 residues. The V end lost 1 base, the J end lost 1 base, and 12 bases lay between the germline ends. This CDR3 reads CASSLIEGASYEQYF. In nucleotides, the CDR3 is TGCGCCAGCAGCTTGATCGAAGGGGCATCCTACGAGCAGTACTTC.

The chain combines TRBV30 with TRBJ2-3; D unclear. Deletions cut 1 base from V and 0 bases from J, with 17 bases between. CDR1 and CDR2 from the germline V gene are GTSNPN and SVGIG (reference sequence). The CDR3 has 17 residues. Written as DNA, the CDR3 is TGTGCCTGGAGTGACTCCCCCGAAGTAGTTAGCACAGATACGCAGTATTTT. Residues: CAWSDSPEVVSTDTQYF.

This chain links TRBV28 with TRBJ2-6, with 10 bases matching TRBD1. Trimming removed 5 bases from V and 4 bases from J; junction bases left unmatched: 8. The germline CDR1 and CDR2 sequences are MDHEN and SYDVKM. The CDR3 extends over 17 amino acids. The CDR3 sequence is CASSLRQGAQGANVLTF. The CDR3 nucleotides are TGTGCCAGCAGTCTACGACAGGGGGCGCAGGGGGCCAACGTCCTGACTTTC.

This chain joins TRBV19 and TRBJ1-2, with TRBD1 matching over 8 bases. Germline CDR1 LNHDA, CDR2 SQIVND (reference sequence). The CDR3 is 15 residues long. The V gene end was trimmed by 3 bases and the J gene end by 2 bases; junction bases not matched to a gene: 5. The CDR3 region has the DNA TGTGCCAGTAGTATCGGACAGGGTAGGAACTATGGCTACACCTTC. Translation gives CASSIGQGRNYGYTF.